One and the same sample provided the 23 T cell receptor beta chains below, sequenced in a study of T cells after yellow fever vaccination. TCRdb processed the 5' RACE reads anew with MiXCR; each CDR3 protein has one entry. Of hundreds of thousands of distinct CDR3 sequences listed, approximately 13% are singletons. Material: CD4+ T cells sorted from PBMCs, obtained 15 days after the yellow fever booster vaccination. The receptors shown here come from a man aged 18 to 35 who received the YFV17D yellow fever vaccine.

J is TRBJ1-1 and V is TRBV6-5, with TRBD1 matching 8 bases. Germline V gene sequence: CDR1 MNHEY, CDR2 SVGAGI. With V trimmed by 6 bases and J by 6 bases, 6 bases remained unmatched. The CDR3 runs 13 residues. The CDR3 DNA reads as TGTGCCAGCAGGACGGACAGGGAGTCTGAAGCTTTCTTT. Amino acids: CASRTDRESEAFF.

The chain uses TRBV28 and TRBJ2-7; 7 nucleotides match TRBD2. The germline V gene encodes CDR1 MDHEN and CDR2 SYDVKM. With V trimmed by 7 bases and J by 3 bases, 12 bases remained unmatched. This CDR3 comprises 15 residues. The CDR3 region is CASTSSGAPNYEQYV. The CDR3, as DNA: TGTGCCAGCACCTCGAGCGGGGCTCCGAACTACGAGCAGTACGTC.

This chain connects TRBV24-1 to TRBJ2-1, with 7 positions matching TRBD2. The junction had 2 bases not matched to a gene; V was cut back by 1 base and J by 9 bases. Germline values: CDR1 KGHDR, CDR2 SFDVKD. The CDR3 has 13 residues. In nucleotides, the CDR3 is TGTGCCACCAGTGATTTAGCTAGCGGTGAGCAGTTCTTC. Amino acid sequence: CATSDLASGEQFF.

The genes are TRBV7-6 and TRBJ2-4, with a possible D match to TRBD1 (5 bases). Germline CDR1 is SGHVS and CDR2 is FNYEAQ. This CDR3 region has 13 residues. Trimming cost V 1 base and J 8 bases, with 9 bases left between them. In nucleotides, the CDR3 is TGTGCCAGCAGCTTAGTGACAGCCGACATTCAGTACTTC. It yields the protein CASSLVTADIQYF.

The chain uses TRBV14 and TRBJ2-7; 13 nucleotides align to TRBD2. J was trimmed by 8 bases and V by 3 bases; bases with no gene match: 7. Per the germline V gene, CDR1 is SGHDN and CDR2 is FVKESK. CDR3 length: 15 residues. The CDR3 here is CASSQTGLAGFQQYF. CDR3 DNA: TGTGCCAGCAGCCAGACGGGACTAGCGGGGTTTCAGCAGTACTTC.

V is TRBV14 and J is TRBJ2-5, with D perhaps matching TRBD2 (5 bases). Germline CDR1 reads SGHDN; CDR2 reads FVKESK. V gave up 4 bases and J gave up 4 bases, with 13 bases separating them. The CDR3 runs 14 residues. This CDR3 is CASSLRAGGETQYF. In DNA, the CDR3 is TGTGCCAGCAGCCTGAGGGCGGGCGGAGAGACCCAGTACTTC.

J is TRBJ1-5 and V is TRBV6-5; perhaps TRBD1 as D (6 bases). Germline V gene data show CDR1 as MNHEY and CDR2 as SVGAGI. The ends were cut back, 5 bases at V and 5 bases at J, with 10 bases in the middle. This CDR3 is 13 amino acids long. CDR3 region: CASSPQGYQPQHF. The CDR3 DNA sequence: TGTGCCAGCAGTCCACAGGGCTATCAGCCCCAGCATTTT.

The CDR3 nucleotides are TGCGCCAGCAGTCGGCCCGGGGGGGGCACAGATACGCAGTATTTT. Translation: CASSRPGGGTDTQYF. This chain joins TRBV4-1 and TRBJ2-3, with TRBD2 matching 8 bases. The junction had 6 bases not matched to a gene; V was cut back by 6 bases and J by 1 base. The CDR3 is 15 residues long. Germline CDR1 is MGHRA and CDR2 is YSYEKL.

This clonotype was observed a few times. The chain carries TRBV7-9 and TRBJ1-2; 8 bases are a match to TRBD1. V was pared by 7 bases and J by 5 bases, with 9 bases of the junction left unmatched. CDR3 length: 14 amino acids. The germline CDR1 and CDR2 sequences are SEHNR and FQNEAQ (reference sequence). The DNA for the CDR3 is TGTGCCAGCAACCGATTATACAGGGGGTATGGCTACACCTTC. Translation: CASNRLYRGYGYTF.

The rearrangement links TRBV7-2 to TRBJ2-7; D is unclear. The CDR3 length is 14 residues. The V and J ends lost 1 base and 4 bases respectively, with 11 bases between them. Germline V lookup: CDR1 SGHTA, CDR2 FQGNSA. CDR3 residues: CASSLVGRSYEQYF. Written as DNA, the CDR3 is TGTGCCAGCAGCTTAGTGGGCAGGTCTTACGAGCAGTACTTC.

This clonotype was seen more than once but under ten times. V and J are TRBV5-1 and TRBJ2-3; D is ambiguous. The V end lost 4 bases, the J end lost 2 bases, and 11 bases lay between the germline ends. CDR3 size: 14 residues. Germline CDR1 is SGHRS and CDR2 is YFSETQ. CDR3 nucleotide sequence: TGCGCCAGCAGCCCCTCGAGCCTCACAGATACGCAGTATTTT. Its translation: CASSPSSLTDTQYF.

This sequence joins TRBV11-2 and TRBJ2-4, with TRBD1 matching 7 bases. The CDR3 runs to 13 residues. V gave up 4 bases and J gave up 15 bases; unmatched junction bases: 12. Germline CDR1 SGHAT, CDR2 FQNNGV. The CDR3 region is CASSSPGQPDRYF. In DNA form, the CDR3 reads TGTGCCAGCAGCTCTCCGGGACAGCCCGATCGGTACTTC.

This clonotype was counted between two and nine times. J is TRBJ1-1 and V is TRBV2; 10 bases agree with TRBD1. Losses at the gene ends were 8 bases for V and 1 base for J; bases not matched to a gene: 1. The CDR3 contains 13 residues. Germline lookup yields CDR1 SNHLY and CDR2 FYNNEI. The chain's CDR3 is CASRDRGNTEAFF. The CDR3 bases are TGTGCCAGCCGGGACAGGGGGAACACTGAAGCTTTCTTT.

The V call is TRBV3-1, the J call TRBJ1-1; 7 positions agree with TRBD1. Losses at the gene ends were 4 bases for V and 10 bases for J; bases not matched to a gene: 6. The CDR3 runs 12 residues. CDR1 is LGHDT, CDR2 YNNKEL, per germline (reference sequence). CDR3 nucleotide sequence: TGTGCCAGCAGCCGGGACAGCGGCGGAGCTTTCTTT. It translates to CASSRDSGGAFF.

The CDR3 coding sequence is TGTGCCAGCAGCTTAGATCGCACGCAGGCTGGGAATTCACCCCTCCACTTT. This translates into CASSLDRTQAGNSPLHF. This rearrangement joins TRBV11-2 to TRBJ1-6; unclear D gene. The germline V gene encodes CDR1 SGHAT and CDR2 FQNNGV. The CDR3 consists of 17 residues. V lost 0 bases, J lost 7 bases, and 16 bases lay in between.

This chain uses TRBV20-1 with TRBJ2-1, with 9 bases that match TRBD1. Per the germline V gene, CDR1 is DFQATT and CDR2 is SNEGSKA (reference sequence). J gave up 5 bases and V 6 bases, and 11 bases lay outside the gene matches. This CDR3 is 15 amino acids long. CDR3 DNA: TGCAGTGCGCCAGACAGGGGGTGGGGAAACAATGAGCAGTTCTTC. It translates to CSAPDRGWGNNEQFF.

The V and J genes are TRBV27 and TRBJ1-3; D remains ambiguous. This CDR3 has 16 residues. Germline V gene data show CDR1 as MNHEY and CDR2 as SMNVEV (reference sequence). V was shortened by 1 base and J by 0 bases, with 10 bases between the two germline ends. CDR3 nucleotides: TGTGCCAGCAGTTTATTGGGCCCGGGCTCTGGAAACACCATATATTTT. Its protein is CASSLLGPGSGNTIYF.

The V gene is TRBV12-3 or TRBV12-4, the J gene TRBJ1-2, with TRBD1 as a possible D gene (6 bases). The length of the CDR3 is 17 residues. V lost 5 bases, J lost 7 bases, and 26 bases lay in between. For the CDR3, the DNA is TGTGCCAGCAGTCCACGGACAGCCCGTACCAAAAGTTTTGGCTACACCTTC. Protein product: CASSPRTARTKSFGYTF.

This clonotype showed up many times. The genes are TRBV29-1 and TRBJ1-4; D is ambiguous. This CDR3 spans 13 amino acids. Germline CDR1 is SQVTM and CDR2 is ANQGSEA. The CDR3 coding sequence is TGCAGTTGTGGCAGCAATGAAAATGAAAAACTGTTTTTT. This translates into CSCGSNENEKLFF.

The rearrangement joins TRBV7-2 to TRBJ2-5; 8 bases are a match to TRBD2. The CDR3 runs to 15 residues. V was clipped by 0 bases and J by 5 bases; unmatched bases: 5. Germline CDR1 SGHTA, CDR2 FQGNSA. CDR3 in amino acids: CASSLATGGLETQYF. CDR3 nucleotide sequence: TGTGCCAGCAGCTTAGCGACGGGGGGGCTTGAGACCCAGTACTTC.

This clonotype was detected many times. J is TRBJ2-1 and V is TRBV24-1, with 10 bases fitting TRBD1. Germline values: CDR1 KGHDR, CDR2 SFDVKD. The CDR3 is 16 amino acids. V lost 6 bases and J lost 2; bases outside the gene matches: 6. The CDR3 sequence: CATSQSGQGTYNEQFF. DNA for the CDR3: TGTGCCACCAGTCAGTCGGGACAGGGGACCTACAATGAGCAGTTCTTC.

This clonotype turned up a few times. The rearrangement joins TRBV5-1 to TRBJ1-1; D ambiguous. The germline V gene encodes CDR1 SGHRS and CDR2 YFSETQ. This CDR3 contains 14 residues. The germline V and J ends were trimmed by 1 base and 2 bases, with 9 bases remaining between them. CDR3 region: CASSLSGINTEAFF. CDR3 bases: TGCGCCAGCAGCTTGTCTGGGATAAACACTGAAGCTTTCTTT.

In this sample, this clonotype turned up many times. This chain joins TRBV7-2 and TRBJ2-7, with 10 bases lining up with TRBD1. J gave up 2 bases and V 3 bases, and 4 bases lay outside the gene matches. This CDR3 is 15 amino acids long. From germline, CDR1 is SGHTA and CDR2 FQGNSA. The CDR3 reads CASSFAGTGAYEQYF. The CDR3 DNA reads TGTGCCAGCAGCTTCGCCGGGACAGGGGCCTACGAGCAGTACTTC.